The 8 T cell receptor beta chains presented below share a single source sample, sequenced in a study of blood T cell repertoires in COVID-19. Data came from immunoSEQ multiplex PCR; TCRdb stores just in-frame clones and leaves some out. The sample lists roughly 80,000 clones, more than 75% occurring once. Specimen: peripheral blood. The receptors derive from a human donor in a cohort sampled during active COVID-19.

CDR3 loop: CAISESGGTGYTF. In nucleotides, the CDR3 is TGTGCCATCAGTGAGTCGGGAGGGACCGGCTACACCTTC. The rearrangement links TRBV10-3 to TRBJ1-2, with a weak D call TRBD1 (5 bases). The CDR3 is 13 amino acids. V lost 0 bases to trimming and J lost 8 bases, with 10 bases between them. Germline values: CDR1 ENHRY, CDR2 SYGVKD.

The chain joins TRBV18 to TRBJ1-4, with TRBD1 matching over 7 bases. The CDR3 contains 14 residues. V lost 5 bases and J lost 8; bases outside the gene matches: 8. The germline CDR1 and CDR2 sequences are KGHSH and LQKENI. The CDR3 DNA sequence: TGTGCCAGCTCAGGCCCCGGGACAGCCGAAAAACTGTTTTTT. Its protein is CASSGPGTAEKLFF.

This rearrangement joins TRBV4-1 to TRBJ2-2, with TRBD2 matching over 13 bases. This CDR3 spans 16 amino acids. Per the germline V gene, CDR1 is MGHRA and CDR2 is YSYEKL. V lost 4 bases to trimming and J lost 4 bases; unmatched junction nucleotides: 3. CDR3 in DNA: TGCGCCAGCAGCCGGGGACTAGCGGGGTTCACCGGGGAGCTGTTTTTT. It is translated as CASSRGLAGFTGELFF.

The chain recombines TRBV7-8 with TRBJ2-3, with 10 bases identical to TRBD2. From germline, CDR1 is SGHVS and CDR2 FQNEAQ. The length of the CDR3 is 16 residues. J gave up 3 bases and V 1 base, and 4 bases lay outside the gene matches. The CDR3 DNA sequence: TGTGCCAGCAGCTTAGTTCCTAGCGGGAGAACAGATACGCAGTATTTT. This sequence encodes CASSLVPSGRTDTQYF.

This rearrangement joins TRBV5-6 to TRBJ2-6; weak D call: TRBD1 (6 bases). The germline V and J ends were trimmed by 5 bases and 0 bases, with 12 bases remaining between them. Germline loops: CDR1 SGHDT, CDR2 YYEEEE. The CDR3 contains 16 residues. CDR3 DNA sequence: TGTGCCAGCAGTCCTGAACAGGGCTCTGGGGCCAACGTCCTGACTTTC. It encodes CASSPEQGSGANVLTF.

The CDR3 here is CASSLGAGGDEKLFF. In DNA form, the CDR3 reads TGTGCCAGCAGCTTGGGGGCGGGAGGGGATGAAAAACTGTTTTTT. The V and J genes are TRBV5-5 and TRBJ1-4, with D tentatively TRBD1 (5 bases). Trimming stripped 0 bases from V and 6 bases from J, with 12 bases between. Germline V gene lookup returns CDR1 SGHKS and CDR2 YYEKEE (reference sequence). The CDR3 runs to 15 residues.

The chain has TRBV4-1 and TRBJ1-3; D is perhaps TRBD1 (5 bases). This CDR3 is 15 amino acids long. V was cut by 0 bases and J by 0 bases, with 6 bases left in between. Germline CDR1 and CDR2: MGHRA and YSYEKL. CDR3 sequence reads: CASSQDRVSGNTIYF. CDR3 nucleotide sequence: TGCGCCAGCAGCCAAGACAGGGTCTCTGGAAACACCATATATTTT.

This clone was recorded once. Other DNA sequences in the sample encode the same CDR3. The J gene is TRBJ2-3, the V gene TRBV5-6, with no clear D. The CDR3 has 14 residues. Trimming cost V 4 bases and J 4 bases, with 13 bases left between them. The germline gives CDR1 SGHDT, CDR2 YYEEEE. CDR3 protein: CASSPTVGSDTQYF. CDR3 nucleotides: TGTGCCAGCAGCCCCACCGTGGGCTCAGATACGCAGTATTTT.